The clone carrying this TCR beta chain has at least ten counts. Its cognate antigen is unknown. This sample stems from a study of regulatory T cells in long-lasting Graves disease. Whole-study findings and limits: TRBV28, TRBJ1-2 and TRBJ2-5 emerged as the favored segments in persistent disease. Only peripheral blood was studied, not thyroid tissue.

Combining iRepertoire HTBI primers with Arm-PCR of CDR3 regions, the authors built TCR beta libraries. From the multiplex PCR reads, TCRdb called clonotypes with MiXCR, one entry per CDR3 protein. The sample comprises hundreds of thousands of distinct CDR3 sequences, about 16% of which are singletons, and 15% to 20% rests with the top ten. Trimming cost V 3 bases and J 12 bases; bases outside gene matches: 10. CDR3 length equals 15 residues. Germline CDR1 MDHEN, CDR2 SYDVKM. Time point defined: newly diagnosed GD, antithyroid drugs for less than 3 months. PBMCs were the source of the RNA used for TCR sequencing. These same records also appear under a second study, on T cells in Graves' hyperthyroidism and ophthalmopathy.

Sequencing was performed on peripheral blood mononuclear cells (PBMCs), taken at new diagnosis, from a patient treated with antithyroid drugs. This sequence originates from a woman between 25 and 40 years old with Graves disease. The V gene is TRBV28, the J gene TRBJ2-1; 11 nucleotides line up with TRBD2. CDR3 nucleotide sequence: TGTGCCAGCAGTTTGACGGGACTAGCGGTATTGGGGCAGTTCTTC. This gives the protein CASSLTGLAVLGQFF. Filled out from reference TRBV28 and TRBJ2-1, the complete variable domain reads DVKVTQSSRYLVKRTGEKVFLECVQDMDHENMFWYRQDPGLGLRLIYFSYDVKMKEKGDIPEGYSVSREKKERFSLILESASTNQTSMYLCASSLTGLAVLGQFFGPGTRLTVL.